This T cell receptor (beta chain) was retrieved from a study of cytomegalovirus exposure and HLA in healthy donors. CDR1 is PRHDT and CDR2 is FYEKMQ in the germline V gene (reference sequence). Germline trimming cut 2 bases from V and 5 bases from J; bases unmatched to any gene: 0. The CDR3 runs 13 residues. This PCR relied on a set of 60 Vbeta primers and 13 Jbeta primers. Profiling relied on immunoSEQ multiplex PCR, and the TCRdb table lists in-frame clones only, not all of them. The sample shows 100,000 or so clones, 15% of them seen only once. The sequencing input was PBMCs. This TCR derives from a female donor in good health and CMV-seronegative. The chain carries TRBV13 and TRBJ2-1; TRBD2 agrees at 7 bases. CDR3 DNA sequence: TGTGCCAGCAGCTTACGGGGGGACAATGAGCAGTTCTTC. Protein product: CASSLRGDNEQFF.